This T cell receptor beta chain derives from a study of T-cell memory formation after mild COVID-19. Study summary: Largely donor-specific TCR clusters were found.

This clonotype was counted only a few times. What it binds is unknown. The study's findings and limits: Researchers report contracting CD4+ clones mostly in CM and EM, with CD8+ clones in EMRA. Day 15 to 85 contractors were CD4/CD8 balanced; later expanders leaned CD4+.

In germline, CDR1 is LGHNA, CDR2 YSLEER. The CDR3 has 15 residues. With 0 bases removed from V and 4 bases from J, the gap between germline ends came to 11 bases. Constant-segment primers and 5'RACE yielded cDNA libraries for TCR alpha and TCR beta, each carrying sample barcodes and UMIs. TCRdb called the 5' RACE reads again in MiXCR, with one record for every CDR3 protein. Of about 88,000 distinct CDR3 sequences in the sample, roughly 23% were seen once. The sample consisted of PBMCs or a T cell subset sorted from them (not recorded which). The chain couples TRBV4-3 to TRBJ2-3; no definite D call. This sequence originates from a man aged 18-30 years who had mild COVID-19 (a few samples of this study predate the infection). Cell type and time point are not known. The CDR3 reads CASSQDVARPDTQYF. The CDR3 DNA follows: TGCGCCAGCAGCCAAGATGTGGCTAGGCCAGATACGCAGTATTTT.